The clone carrying this TCR beta chain was counted only a few times. As yet, its antigen is unknown. This sample was included in a study of blood T cells in healthy people across ages. Study-level points and caveats: Naive CD4+ cell counts and diversity both ran higher in long-lived than in aged donors. Leaving the PBMCs unsorted stopped any conclusive comparison of naive versus antigen-experienced cells. Per million T cells, TCR beta diversity dropped about linearly as age rose.

Together with a sample-barcoded 5' primer, a J-beta primer mix was included in a second PCR lasting roughly 6 to 12 cycles. TCRdb reprocessed the 5' RACE reads with MiXCR, giving one entry per CDR3 protein. The data show 1.5 million to 2 million distinct CDR3 sequences, about 39% seen once. This TCR was recovered from a human donor in good health. Sequenced material: blood.

The CDR3 region is CASSPTYGQERYNEQFF. For the CDR3, the DNA is TGTGCCAGCAGCCCCACCTACGGACAGGAGAGATACAATGAGCAGTTCTTC. The J gene is TRBJ2-1, the V gene TRBV7-9; 7 bases map to TRBD1. V lost 5 bases, J lost 4 bases, and 14 bases stayed unmatched. The CDR3 extends over 17 amino acids. CDR1 and CDR2 from the germline V gene are SEHNR and FQNEAQ (reference sequence).